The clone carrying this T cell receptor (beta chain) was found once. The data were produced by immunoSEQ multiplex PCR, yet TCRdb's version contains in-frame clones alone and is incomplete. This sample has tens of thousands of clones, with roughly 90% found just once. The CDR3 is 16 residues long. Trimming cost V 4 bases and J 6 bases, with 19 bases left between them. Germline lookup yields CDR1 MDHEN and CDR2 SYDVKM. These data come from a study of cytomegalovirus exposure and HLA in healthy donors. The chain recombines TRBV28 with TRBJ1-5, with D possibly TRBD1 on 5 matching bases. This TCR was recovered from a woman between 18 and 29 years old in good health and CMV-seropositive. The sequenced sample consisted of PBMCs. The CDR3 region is CASSSPPDIFGQPQHF. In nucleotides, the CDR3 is TGTGCCAGCAGTTCACCACCGGACATCTTTGGTCAGCCCCAGCATTTT.